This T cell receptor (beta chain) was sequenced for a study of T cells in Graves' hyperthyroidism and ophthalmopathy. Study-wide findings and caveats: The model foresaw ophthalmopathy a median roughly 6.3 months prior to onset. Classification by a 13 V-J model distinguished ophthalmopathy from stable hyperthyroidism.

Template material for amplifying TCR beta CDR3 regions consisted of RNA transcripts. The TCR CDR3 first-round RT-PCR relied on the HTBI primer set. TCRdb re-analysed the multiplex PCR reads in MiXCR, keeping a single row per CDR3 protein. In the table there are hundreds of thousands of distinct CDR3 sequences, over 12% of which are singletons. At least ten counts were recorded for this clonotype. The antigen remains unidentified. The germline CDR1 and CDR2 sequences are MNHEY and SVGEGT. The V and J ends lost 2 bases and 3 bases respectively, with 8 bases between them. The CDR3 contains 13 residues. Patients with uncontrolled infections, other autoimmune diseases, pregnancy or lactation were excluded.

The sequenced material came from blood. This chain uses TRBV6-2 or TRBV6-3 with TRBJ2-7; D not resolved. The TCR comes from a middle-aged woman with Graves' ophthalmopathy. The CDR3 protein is CASSYTKNYEQYF. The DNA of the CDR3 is TGTGCCAGCAGTTACACTAAGAACTACGAGCAGTACTTC.